This TCR beta chain was retrieved from a study of OX40 agonist ivuxolimab in advanced cancers. For the study in its entirety: Ivuxolimab, which targeted the costimulatory receptor OX40 (CD134), was an agonistic, fully human IgG2 monoclonal antibody. Intravenous ivuxolimab was administered to patients every 2 weeks at six dose levels: 0.01, 0.1, 0.3, 1.5, 3 and 10 mg/kg. Of the approximately 54 dose-escalation patients, hepatocellular carcinoma was present in 19, melanoma in approximately 15, renal cell carcinoma in 9 and head and neck cancer in 9. In the dose-escalation cohort, 65% to 85% of patients were male, and the mean age was 60 years with a range of about 20 to 80. Prior anti-PD-1, anti-PD-L1 or anti-CTLA-4 therapy was permitted, and checkpoint inhibitors had been received by about 44% of dose-escalation patients. Three dose-escalation patients achieved partial responses, one with hepatocellular carcinoma and two with cutaneous melanoma. The point of sequencing TCRbeta in the periphery was to test whether ivuxolimab changed TCR sequence diversity and drove clonal T-cell expansion. The paper describes the monotherapy dose-escalation part (N ≈ 51 patients) of the phase I trial of ivuxolimab.

CDR1 and CDR2 were assigned from the germline V gene as SGDLS and YYNGEE. V lost 2 bases and J lost 6 bases; the stretch between them is 9 bases long. The cysteine opens and the phenylalanine closes a CDR3 of 13 amino acids. Just CDR3 DNA is preserved here, 39 bases in frame from base 1. Genomic DNA was extracted from sorted cells for sequencing of the TCRbeta CDR3 region. The immunoSEQ Assay was used for sequencing of TCRbeta CDR3 regions. TCRdb's version of the immuneACCESS table is confined to in-frame rearrangements and falls short of the full clone set. An unresolved V gene accounts for under half of the shortfall where checked; the remainder is of unknown origin. This sample is represented by roughly 64,000 clones; around 84% of them were singletons. Jointly, the top ten make up 2% to 2.5% of the sample. Patients with autoimmune disease history or receiving systemic immunosuppression were excluded from the trial. Peripheral blood for TCR sequencing was collected from all dose cohorts at baseline, on cycle 4 day 1, and on cycle 7 day 1. Samples were obtained from an open-label, multicenter, first-in-human phase I dose-escalation trial of ivuxolimab. Adults with locally advanced or metastatic melanoma, renal cell, hepatocellular, or head and neck squamous cell carcinoma were enrolled in the trial. Before TCR sequencing, CD4+ T cells and CD8+ T cells from peripheral blood were sorted into separate populations.

A remark on this clone: Its antigen is not yet known. No base quality values were provided; no much bigger clone lies one nucleotide off.

Study-wide conclusions, independent of this receptor: In the 0.1-3.0 mg/kg groups, partial responders had among the lowest normalized peripheral clonal expansion, particularly in CD8+ T cells. Low levels of normalized T-cell clonal expansion were also seen in some nonresponding patients. After ivuxolimab, CD8+ T cells had more expanded clones than CD4+ T cells on average. At doses of 0.1 to 3.0 mg/kg, clonal expansion of both CD4+ and CD8+ blood T cells was observed from baseline to week 6. Antigen specificity was not determined for the clonally expanded peripheral T cells.

The clonotype comes from an adult with an advanced solid tumor such as melanoma, head and neck, liver or kidney cancer. The rearrangement joined TRBV9 to TRBJ1-5, with no D gene named confidently. The source material was CD4+ or CD8+ T cells sorted from blood, sampled in a trial of the OX40 agonist ivuxolimab. The CDR3 here reads CASSVDGVQPQHF. The nucleotide sequence reads as follows: TGTGCCAGCAGCGTTGATGGTGTTCAGCCCCAGCATTTT.